Listed here are 21 T cell receptor beta chains from one sample, sequenced in a study of shared clonotypes between healthy human individuals. The assay was immunoSEQ multiplex PCR, and TCRdb's table has in-frame clones only and misses some. Among about 1.1 million clones listed, roughly 77% were seen once. Material for sequencing was memory CD4+ T cells from PBMCs. Subset here: CD45RA-negative fraction. The receptors were gathered from a man between 18 and 29 years old in good health. Some clones in this sample may be carry-over from other donors' samples.

This clone has a single count. This chain links TRBV9 with TRBJ2-3, with a weak D call TRBD2 (6 bases). V was clipped by 1 base and J by 4 bases, with 16 bases between them. Germline V gene lookup returns CDR1 SGDLS and CDR2 YYNGEE. CDR3 length: 16 residues. The CDR3: CASSVLGGSYADTQYF. CDR3 nucleotide sequence: TGTGCCAGCAGCGTATTAGGAGGGAGTTACGCAGATACGCAGTATTTT.

The V and J genes are TRBV19 and TRBJ2-3, with TRBD2 matching over 10 bases. This CDR3 comprises 17 residues. From germline, CDR1 is LNHDA and CDR2 SQIVND (reference sequence). V dropped 4 bases and J dropped 2; count of bases not matched to a gene: 9. CDR3 nucleotides: TGTGCCAGTAGTAAAGCGGGAGGGCCCAAGAACACAGATACGCAGTATTTT. Amino acid sequence: CASSKAGGPKNTDTQYF.

This CDR3 reads CASRKGLRSYEQYF. Written as DNA, the CDR3 is TGCGCCAGCAGAAAGGGGCTTCGGTCCTACGAGCAGTACTTC. This chain connects TRBV5-1 to TRBJ2-7; TRBD1 is a possible D gene (5 bases). The germline V gene has CDR1 SGHRS and CDR2 YFSETQ. The CDR3 loop spans 14 amino acids. V lost 5 bases, J lost 1 base, and 13 bases lay in between.

The chain is built from TRBV28 and TRBJ2-2; unclear D gene. Trimming stripped 4 bases from V and 8 bases from J, with 5 bases between. From germline, CDR1 is MDHEN and CDR2 SYDVKM. This CDR3 spans 11 amino acids. The CDR3 coding sequence is TGTGCCAGCAGTTACAGAGGGGAGCTGTTTTTT. It yields the protein CASSYRGELFF.

The gene calls are TRBV28 and TRBJ1-2, with 7 nucleotides matching TRBD1. The CDR3 sequence is 14 residues long. Germline lookup yields CDR1 MDHEN and CDR2 SYDVKM. J lost 2 bases, V lost 6 bases, and 6 bases had no gene match. The CDR3 DNA reads TGTGCCAGCAGACCCGGACAGGCAAACTATGGCTACACCTTC. Translation: CASRPGQANYGYTF.

V is TRBV5-1 and J is TRBJ1-5; D gene ambiguous. V was pared by 0 bases and J by 4 bases, with 5 bases between. CDR3 length equals 13 residues. Germline loops: CDR1 SGHRS, CDR2 YFSETQ. Here the CDR3 reads CASSLEVNQPQHF. CDR3 DNA sequence: TGCGCCAGCAGCTTGGAAGTAAATCAGCCCCAGCATTTT.

This clone was recorded a few times. The V and J genes are TRBV19 and TRBJ1-2; D is undetermined. The CDR3 is 10 residues long. Germline values: CDR1 LNHDA, CDR2 SQIVND (reference sequence). V lost 5 bases and J 9 bases, leaving 7 bases between the germline ends. The CDR3 loop reads CASSANSYTF. The DNA for the CDR3 is TGTGCCAGTAGTGCCAACAGCTACACCTTC.

The sample holds one count of this clone. The rearrangement uses TRBV29-1 and TRBJ2-1; D not resolved. V dropped 3 bases and J dropped 9 bases, with 9 bases sitting between them. The CDR3 contains 11 residues. In germline, CDR1 is SQVTM, CDR2 ANQGSEA. The CDR3 sequence is CSVETTSEQFF. DNA of the CDR3: TGCAGCGTTGAGACGACTTCTGAGCAGTTCTTC.

This sequence joins TRBV11-3 and TRBJ2-3; D unresolved. Per germline, CDR1 SGHNT and CDR2 YENEEA. V lost 1 base, J lost 0 bases, and 5 bases lay in between. CDR3 length: 14 residues. CDR3 sequence (DNA): TGTGCCAGCAGCTTAGGTGACAGCACAGATACGCAGTATTTT. The encoded protein is CASSLGDSTDTQYF.

This chain uses TRBV5-5 with TRBJ1-1; 9 nucleotides line up with TRBD1. This CDR3 has 15 residues. V lost 4 bases, J lost 7 bases, and 11 bases stayed unmatched. CDR1 is SGHKS, CDR2 YYEKEE, per germline (reference sequence). CDR3 amino acids: CASSIIPGQGIEAFF. As DNA, the CDR3 is TGTGCCAGCAGCATCATCCCAGGACAGGGGATTGAAGCTTTCTTT.

The genes are TRBV11-2 and TRBJ2-1; D not resolved. CDR1 and CDR2 (germline): SGHAT, FQNNGV. The V end lost 2 bases, the J end lost 15 bases, and 11 bases lay between the germline ends. This CDR3 region has 11 residues. In nucleotides, the CDR3 is TGTGCCAGCAGCTTAATTATTCGGAGGTTCTTC. This translates into CASSLIIRRFF.

This clone has only one observation. This chain connects TRBV4-1 to TRBJ2-1; D assignment may be TRBD1 or TRBD2 (6 bases each). Germline CDR1 is MGHRA and CDR2 is YSYEKL. CDR3 size: 20 residues. V was clipped by 6 bases and J by 12 bases, with 39 bases between them. CDR3 in amino acids: CASREEGFTGTFPRGRGQFF. As DNA, the CDR3 is TGCGCCAGCAGGGAGGAAGGGTTCACCGGGACTTTTCCTCGGGGGCGAGGGCAGTTCTTC.

The chain recombines TRBV5-1 with TRBJ2-7; possibly TRBD2 for D (6 bases). From germline, CDR1 is SGHRS and CDR2 YFSETQ. V was pared by 7 bases and J by 4 bases, with 9 bases between. There are 11 residues in the CDR3. CDR3 in DNA: TGCGCCAGCCGGGACTTTTACGAGCAGTACTTC. The encoded protein is CASRDFYEQYF.

This rearrangement joins TRBV27 to TRBJ2-3; unclear D gene. The CDR3 spans 17 residues. Germline CDR1 is MNHEY and CDR2 is SMNVEV (reference sequence). V was trimmed by 5 bases and J by 2 bases, leaving 20 bases between them. CDR3 residues: CASSPPTARRHTDTQYF. The CDR3 region has the DNA TGTGCCAGCAGTCCTCCGACCGCCCGGAGACACACAGATACGCAGTATTTT.

The rearrangement links TRBV5-1 to TRBJ1-2; D is unresolved. The germline V and J ends were trimmed by 1 base and 8 bases, with 18 bases remaining between them. This CDR3 has 15 amino acids. Germline CDR1 SGHRS, CDR2 YFSETQ. The CDR3 sequence is CASSLSPTVAGGYTF. In DNA, the CDR3 is TGCGCCAGCAGCTTGTCCCCCACAGTGGCGGGGGGCTACACCTTC.

This rearrangement joins TRBV2 to TRBJ2-7; TRBD2 aligns across 8 bases. V lost 4 bases and J lost 6; bases outside the gene matches: 8. Germline CDR1 and CDR2: SNHLY and FYNNEI. CDR3 length: 14 residues. In DNA form, the CDR3 reads TGTGCCAGCAGTGGACTAGCGATATTATCCGAGCAGTACTTC. Amino acids: CASSGLAILSEQYF.

The chain links TRBV30 to TRBJ2-7; D unresolved. CDR1 is GTSNPN, CDR2 SVGIG, per germline (reference sequence). This CDR3 has 13 residues. The ends were cut back, 0 bases at V and 0 bases at J, with 6 bases in the middle. The CDR3 protein is CAWSVLRSYEQYF. The CDR3 region has the DNA TGTGCCTGGAGTGTTCTACGCTCCTACGAGCAGTACTTC.

This rearrangement joins TRBV4-2 to TRBJ1-1; D is perhaps TRBD1 (5 bases). This CDR3 spans 16 amino acids. V was clipped by 0 bases and J by 4 bases, with 15 bases between them. Germline V gene data show CDR1 as LGHNA and CDR2 as YNFKEQ. The CDR3 nucleotides are TGTGCCAGCAGCCAAGATTTGGTTGGCAGGGTCACTGAAGCTTTCTTT. This encodes CASSQDLVGRVTEAFF.

V is TRBV28 and J is TRBJ1-1, with D unresolved. This CDR3 has 13 amino acids. Germline lookup yields CDR1 MDHEN and CDR2 SYDVKM. With 8 bases removed from V and 2 bases from J, the gap between germline ends came to 12 bases. The CDR3: CASGRPDNTEAFF. CDR3 DNA: TGTGCCAGCGGCAGACCTGACAACACTGAAGCTTTCTTT.

The rearrangement uses TRBV29-1 and TRBJ2-2, with 7 bases that match TRBD2. CDR3 size: 16 residues. CDR1 and CDR2 (germline): SQVTM, ANQGSEA. The trim removed 7 bases at V and 2 bases at J, leaving 13 bases unmatched. The CDR3 is CSAILARETNTGELFF. CDR3 DNA sequence: TGCAGCGCGATCCTAGCGCGGGAGACAAACACCGGGGAGCTGTTTTTT.

This clone has a single count. The chain combines TRBV18 with TRBJ1-2; D remains ambiguous. Germline V lookup: CDR1 KGHSH, CDR2 LQKENI. Trimming took off 2 bases at V and 2 bases at J, with 9 bases between the two ends. CDR3 size: 14 residues. CDR3 sequence (DNA): TGTGCCAGCTCACCAGTAAAGGGAAACTATGGCTACACCTTC. Amino acids: CASSPVKGNYGYTF.